The rows below give T cell receptor beta chains drawn from one sample of a study of breast tumors, draining lymph nodes, adjacent tissues. TCRdb ran MiXCR on the multiplex PCR reads and lists one entry per CDR3 protein. The sample contains fewer than 250,000 distinct CDR3 sequences, about 30% of which appear only once. The sequenced sample was axillary lymph node tissue. These TCRs come from a female donor with breast cancer. Some clones in this sample may be carry-over from other donors' samples. The CDR3 runs from the conserved cysteine through the conserved F or W. Fields, in order: J gene, V gene, D gene, clone size, CDR3 DNA, CDR3 protein. The D gene is left open where the match is weak. Part of the rows lack a size; the others show once, few, many or a class for expanded clones.

TRBJ2-7	TRBV5-5	TRBD2	.	TGTGCCAGCAGCTGTGAGGGACTAGCGCCCGAGCAGTACTTC	CASSCEGLAPEQYF
TRBJ2-4	TRBV13	TRBD1	many	TGTGCCAGCAGCCCGGGACAGGGAAACATTCAGTACTTC	CASSPGQGNIQYF
TRBJ2-7	TRBV28	.	.	TGTGCCAGCAGTCCCCCCGAGGGGTGGCCATTAACCTACGAGCAGTACTTC	CASSPPEGWPLTYEQYF
TRBJ1-4	TRBV5-4	.	once	TGTGCCAGCAGCTTGGCCGGAGGGGGGGCCAATGAAAAACCGTTTTTT	CASSLAGGGANEKPFF
TRBJ1-6	TRBV5-6	TRBD1	many	TGTGCCAGCAGCAGGGGGCAGGTGTGGTCACCCCTCCACTTT	CASSRGQVWSPLHF
TRBJ1-2	TRBV12-3/TRBV12-4	.	many	TGTGCCAGCAGTTTCCTCAGGGAGGGTGGCTACACCTTC	CASSFLREGGYTF
TRBJ2-1	TRBV6-2/TRBV6-3	.	many	TGTGCCAGCGGGCGGGGTTTGTGGAATGAGCAGTTCTTC	CASGRGLWNEQFF
TRBJ2-2	TRBV30	.	many	TGTGCCTGGAGTGTATGGGCTCCCGGGAGCGGGGAGCTGTTTTTT	CAWSVWAPGSGELFF
TRBJ2-1	TRBV12-3/TRBV12-4	.	.	TGTGCCAGCAGCCCTAGCTTTGTGTACGATGCGCAGTTCTTC	CASSPSFVYDAQFF
TRBJ1-2	TRBV12-3/TRBV12-4	.	many	TGTGCCAGCGGGCAGGGCGGTGGCTACACCTTC	CASGQGGGYTF
TRBJ1-1	TRBV7-3	.	few	TGTGCCAGCAGCTACGGCGGGGGGGAGGCTTTCTTT	CASSYGGGEAFF
TRBJ1-3	TRBV24-1	.	.	TGTGCCACCAGCAAGAGGACTGGAAACACCATATATTTT	CATSKRTGNTIYF
TRBJ1-4	TRBV18	.	many	TGTGCCAGCTCCCTCCGGGAGGATGAAAAACTGTTTTTT	CASSLREDEKLFF
TRBJ2-1	TRBV2	.	.	TGTGCCAGCTTAGGGCGGGAGCAGTTCTTC	CASLGREQFF
TRBJ2-7	TRBV13	.	once	TGTGCCAGCGGGGGACGGGGTTCCTACGAGCAGTACTTC	CASGGRGSYEQYF
TRBJ2-3	TRBV20-1	TRBD1	many	TGCAGTGGAGGGGTAGGGACAGGGACCACAGATACGCAGTATTTT	CSGGVGTGTTDTQYF
TRBJ2-1	TRBV29-1	TRBD2	.	TGCAGCGTTGAGGGGGGACTAGATCGCGATGAGCAGTTCTTC	CSVEGGLDRDEQFF
TRBJ2-1	TRBV7-9	.	.	TGTGCCAGCAGTCCATCGGGACCAGTTGGCTATGAGCAGTTCTTC	CASSPSGPVGYEQFF
TRBJ2-1	TRBV20-1	TRBD2	once	TGCAGTGCTGGCGGGGGAGTCTCCTACAATGAGCAGTTCTTC	CSAGGGVSYNEQFF
TRBJ2-7	TRBV12-5	.	many	TGTGCTAGTGGTTTACAACTAGCTGCCGACGAGCAGTACTTC	CASGLQLAADEQYF
TRBJ2-2	TRBV20-1	TRBD2	.	TGCAGTGCTAATCGACAGGATGGACTAGCGGGATTCCTCACCGGGGAGCTGTTTTTT	CSANRQDGLAGFLTGELFF
TRBJ2-3	TRBV27	.	.	TGTGCCAGCAGCCTGGACGGCCGTAGCACAGATACGCAGTATTTT	CASSLDGRSTDTQYF
TRBJ1-4	TRBV7-2	TRBD1	many	TGTGCCAACTCCCCCGACAGGGGCTATAATGAAAAACTGTTTTTT	CANSPDRGYNEKLFF
TRBJ2-3	TRBV5-5	TRBD2	many	TGTGCCAGCAGCTTGGCCCCCTTCTCTAGCGGGAGCGCAGATACGCAGTATTTT	CASSLAPFSSGSADTQYF
TRBJ1-6	TRBV11-2	.	many	TGTGCCAGCAGCTTAGAGGGGGGAGCGGGTACACCCCTCCACTTT	CASSLEGGAGTPLHF
TRBJ2-7	TRBV5-1	.	many	TGCGCCAGCAGCTTGTACCACACCGACTACGAGCAGTACTTC	CASSLYHTDYEQYF
TRBJ2-1	TRBV7-2	.	many	TGTGCCAGCAGCTTAGACGCGAGAAACTACAATGAGCAGTTCTTC	CASSLDARNYNEQFF
TRBJ2-7	TRBV7-2	.	.	TGTGCCACAACGTACGATTGGGGGCAGTACTTC	CATTYDWGQYF
TRBJ2-6	TRBV7-8	.	.	TGTGCCAGCAGCTTAGATGGGGTTGGGGCCAACGTCCTGACTTTC	CASSLDGVGANVLTF
TRBJ2-4	TRBV6-1	.	.	TGTGCCAGCAGTGAAGTGGTGGGTGCGGGCAAAAACATTCAGTACTTC	CASSEVVGAGKNIQYF
TRBJ2-7	TRBV12-3/TRBV12-4	.	few	TGTGCCAGCAGTTTAGGGGGCCATGACCGAGCTTCGGGCGAGCAGTACTTC	CASSLGGHDRASGEQYF
TRBJ2-3	TRBV5-1	.	many	TGCGCCAGCAGCCCATGGACGCAGACAGATACGCAGTATTTT	CASSPWTQTDTQYF
TRBJ2-2	TRBV10-2	.	.	TGCGCCAGCAGTGACGGTGGGGAGCTGTTTTTT	CASSDGGELFF